The 30 T cell receptor beta chains in this list originate from one sample, sequenced in a study of graft-versus-host responses after intestinal transplantation. Clones were read by immunoSEQ multiplex PCR, and TCRdb kept only the in-frame ones, dropping some. The sample lists around 20,000 clones; over 90% were seen once. Sample: PBMCs, taken 23 days after intestinal transplant. These receptors were obtained from a human patient who received an intestinal transplant, so some T cells may come from the graft donor.

This clone has only one observation. The V and J genes are TRBV6-1 and TRBJ2-2; no firm D call. CDR1 is MNHNS, CDR2 SASEGT, per germline. This CDR3 contains 13 residues. With 5 bases removed from V and 5 bases from J, the gap between germline ends came to 9 bases. CDR3 DNA sequence: TGTGCCAGCAGTCCCGGAGTTACCGGGGAGCTGTTTTTT. Translating gives CASSPGVTGELFF.

The chain joins TRBV2 to TRBJ2-7; 9 bases fit TRBD2. The V and J ends lost 5 bases and 5 bases, in that order; junction bases with no gene match: 22. From germline, CDR1 is SNHLY and CDR2 FYNNEI. CDR3 length equals 19 residues. The CDR3 DNA follows: TGTGCCAGCAGTCCTAGGGGACTAGCTCTCCACGGGCGGACAAACGAGCAGTACTTC. This gives the protein CASSPRGLALHGRTNEQYF.

The chain has TRBV7-9 and TRBJ2-7; a possible D gene is TRBD2 (6 bases). V was trimmed by 6 bases and J by 0 bases, leaving 18 bases between them. The V gene's germline CDR1 is SEHNR and CDR2 FQNEAQ (reference sequence). The CDR3 is 16 amino acids. CDR3: CASSPPSGLLSYEQYF. The CDR3 DNA reads as TGTGCCAGCAGTCCACCGAGCGGGCTCCTCTCCTACGAGCAGTACTTC.

The chain uses TRBV6-6 and TRBJ1-1; TRBD1 aligns across 8 bases. The CDR3 runs 13 residues. The germline V gene encodes CDR1 MNHNY and CDR2 SVGAGI (reference sequence). Trimming cost V 8 bases and J 0 bases; bases outside gene matches: 2. The CDR3 DNA reads as TGTGCCAGCTGGACAGGGCTGAACACTGAAGCTTTCTTT. Its protein product is CASWTGLNTEAFF.

This clone was counted once. V is TRBV29-1 and J is TRBJ2-7; D remains unclear. V shed 6 bases and J shed 0 bases, with 9 bases lying between them. CDR3 size: 12 residues. Germline lookup yields CDR1 SQVTM and CDR2 ANQGSEA. CDR3 amino acids: CSVTSGSYEQYF. As DNA, the CDR3 is TGCAGCGTGACTTCGGGCTCCTACGAGCAGTACTTC.

The chain recombines TRBV27 with TRBJ1-5, with no clear D. There are 13 residues in the CDR3. V lost 2 bases and J lost 4, with 6 bases in between. CDR1 and CDR2 from the germline V gene are MNHEY and SMNVEV (reference sequence). The CDR3 spells CASSLGINQPQHF. The CDR3 region has the DNA TGTGCCAGCAGTTTAGGCATTAATCAGCCCCAGCATTTT.

This chain uses TRBV13 with TRBJ1-1; tentative D call: TRBD1 (6 bases). The CDR3 length is 15 residues. V was shortened by 4 bases and J by 6 bases, with 18 bases between the two germline ends. Germline CDR1 reads PRHDT; CDR2 reads FYEKMQ (reference sequence). CDR3 amino acids: CASSSPGTYGPEAFF. Written as DNA, the CDR3 is TGTGCCAGCAGCTCCCCCGGGACATATGGCCCTGAAGCTTTCTTT.

The V call is TRBV10-2, the J call TRBJ2-7, with D perhaps matching TRBD2 (6 bases). The CDR3 runs to 13 residues. Germline CDR1 reads WSHSY; CDR2 reads SAAADI. V dropped 4 bases and J dropped 4 bases, with 11 bases sitting between them. Here the CDR3 reads CASSAGDAYEQYF. The DNA of the CDR3 is TGCGCCAGCAGTGCGGGAGATGCGTACGAGCAGTACTTC.

In this sample, this clone turned up once. The chain recombines TRBV11-2 with TRBJ1-1; no reliable D call. Looked up from germline, CDR1 is SGHAT and CDR2 is FQNNGV. The CDR3 runs 16 residues. V lost 8 bases and J 3 bases, leaving 22 bases between the germline ends. The CDR3 DNA reads as TGTGCCAGCTTCCCCCTTTCCGGGCAGCCGCACACTGAAGCTTTCTTT. Protein: CASFPLSGQPHTEAFF.

The chain joins TRBV4-3 to TRBJ2-7, with TRBD1 matching 9 bases. V dropped 3 bases and J dropped 0; count of bases not matched to a gene: 6. The V gene's germline CDR1 is LGHNA and CDR2 YSLEER. The CDR3 contains 16 residues. The CDR3 spells CASSHPRTGDSYEQYF. CDR3 sequence (DNA): TGCGCCAGCAGCCACCCCAGGACAGGGGACTCCTACGAGCAGTACTTC.

V and J are TRBV28 and TRBJ1-1; D unresolved. V was trimmed by 7 bases and J by 4 bases, leaving 10 bases between them. This CDR3 region has 12 residues. The germline V gene has CDR1 MDHEN and CDR2 SYDVKM. CDR3 loop: CASMARVTEAFF. The DNA for the CDR3 is TGTGCCAGCATGGCAAGGGTCACTGAAGCTTTCTTT.

This clone was counted a single time. The chain is built from TRBV6-5 and TRBJ2-7; D not certain. V lost 6 bases and J lost 2, with 11 bases in between. Germline loops: CDR1 MNHEY, CDR2 SVGAGI. This CDR3 is built from 13 residues. The CDR3 region is CASRTYRTYEQYF. The CDR3 DNA reads as TGTGCCAGCAGGACATATAGAACCTACGAGCAGTACTTC.

The J gene is TRBJ2-7, the V gene TRBV27, with unresolved D. The CDR3 runs 13 residues. The germline gives CDR1 MNHEY, CDR2 SMNVEV (reference sequence). V was shortened by 0 bases and J by 0 bases, with 3 bases between the two germline ends. The CDR3 sequence is CASSLSVSYEQYF. In DNA, the CDR3 is TGTGCCAGCAGTTTATCCGTCTCCTACGAGCAGTACTTC.

The chain combines TRBV28 with TRBJ2-7; TRBD2 aligns across 9 bases. The CDR3 spans 13 residues. With V trimmed by 5 bases and J by 6 bases, 5 bases remained unmatched. Germline V lookup: CDR1 MDHEN, CDR2 SYDVKM. The DNA for the CDR3 is TGTGCCAGCAGTGACTCTAGCGGGATCGAGCAGTACTTC. Translation: CASSDSSGIEQYF.

The rearrangement joins TRBV6-5 to TRBJ1-5; D is uncertain. The CDR3 covers 13 residues. Germline-derived CDR1 and CDR2 are MNHEY and SVGAGI. V was cut by 5 bases and J by 5 bases, with 10 bases left in between. CDR3 in amino acids: CASSRAGYQPQHF. The DNA for the CDR3 is TGTGCCAGCAGTCGGGCAGGTTATCAGCCCCAGCATTTT.

The V and J genes are TRBV5-1 and TRBJ1-4; TRBD1 might be the D (5 bases). CDR3 length: 15 residues. Between the trimmed V and J ends, which lost 5 bases and 6 bases, there was a span of 17 bases. Germline V CDR1 and CDR2: SGHRS, YFSETQ. The CDR3 protein is CASSNSGTGDEKLFF. CDR3 nucleotides: TGCGCCAGCAGTAATTCCGGCACGGGGGATGAAAAACTGTTTTTT.

V usage is TRBV27 and J usage is TRBJ2-7; TRBD2 aligns across 8 bases. Germline CDR1 MNHEY, CDR2 SMNVEV (reference sequence). The J segment lost 0 bases and the V segment lost 2 bases, leaving 3 bases of the junction unmatched. The CDR3 has 15 amino acids. The DNA for the CDR3 is TGTGCCAGCAGTTTAACTAGCGGTTACTCCTACGAGCAGTACTTC. The encoded protein is CASSLTSGYSYEQYF.

This chain links TRBV4-2 with TRBJ2-3; a weak D match, TRBD2 (5 bases). This CDR3 region has 19 residues. CDR1 and CDR2 from the germline V gene are LGHNA and YNFKEQ. The V gene lost 0 bases and the J gene lost 7 bases, with 26 bases spanning the gap. CDR3 sequence: CASSQEVGYVSGPTNTQYF. The CDR3 bases are TGTGCCAGCAGCCAAGAAGTCGGGTATGTGAGCGGACCCACGAATACGCAGTATTTT.

This chain joins TRBV27 and TRBJ1-5; TRBD1 might be the D (5 bases). This CDR3 comprises 14 residues. Per the germline V gene, CDR1 is MNHEY and CDR2 is SMNVEV (reference sequence). Trimming left V 4 bases short and J 6 bases short, with 13 bases between. The CDR3 DNA reads TGTGCCAGCAGTTATTACCCTCAGGGTCAGCCCCAGCATTTT. Residues: CASSYYPQGQPQHF.

The genes are TRBV27 and TRBJ1-2; the D is unclear. The CDR3 is made up of 13 amino acids. The V and J ends lost 2 bases and 2 bases respectively, with 6 bases between them. The germline V gene encodes CDR1 MNHEY and CDR2 SMNVEV (reference sequence). This chain's CDR3 is CASSLGINYGYTF. The DNA for the CDR3 is TGTGCCAGCAGTTTAGGTATCAACTATGGCTACACCTTC.

The rearrangement joins TRBV27 to TRBJ2-7; TRBD2 matches 8 bases. CDR3 size: 12 residues. Germline lookup yields CDR1 MNHEY and CDR2 SMNVEV (reference sequence). J was trimmed by 2 bases and V by 6 bases; bases with no gene match: 0. The CDR3 DNA sequence: TGTGCCAGCAGGGGACTAGCCTACGAGCAGTACTTC. Its translation: CASRGLAYEQYF.

The chain has TRBV19 and TRBJ2-7; D remains unclear. Germline CDR1 reads LNHDA; CDR2 reads SQIVND (reference sequence). This CDR3 is 14 amino acids long. Between the trimmed V and J ends, which lost 3 bases and 2 bases, there was a span of 11 bases. CDR3 amino acids: CASSIDLDTYEQYF. The CDR3 DNA sequence: TGTGCCAGTAGTATCGACCTAGATACCTACGAGCAGTACTTC.

In nucleotides, the CDR3 is TGCGCCAGCAGCCAAACCCTTCTAGCGGGACTAACCTACGAGCAGTACTTC. Amino acids: CASSQTLLAGLTYEQYF. The V call is TRBV4-1, the J call TRBJ2-7; TRBD2 aligns across 9 bases. From germline, CDR1 is MGHRA and CDR2 YSYEKL. The V and J ends lost 2 bases and 2 bases, in that order; junction bases with no gene match: 10. CDR3 length: 17 residues.

This sequence joins TRBV30 and TRBJ1-3; D is unclear. Germline CDR1 reads GTSNPN; CDR2 reads SVGIG (reference sequence). V was pared by 4 bases and J by 8 bases, with 15 bases between. The CDR3 is 13 residues long. The CDR3 region is CAWTTLGGDTIYF. CDR3 sequence (DNA): TGTGCCTGGACCACCCTCGGAGGAGACACCATATATTTT.

The chain couples TRBV7-9 to TRBJ2-7; 7 bases are a match to TRBD2. From germline, CDR1 is SEHNR and CDR2 FQNEAQ (reference sequence). The CDR3 has 14 residues. Losses at the gene ends were 6 bases for V and 2 bases for J; bases not matched to a gene: 7. The CDR3 DNA reads as TGTGCCAGCAGACCTCCGGGACTACCCTACGAGCAGTACTTC. Translating gives CASRPPGLPYEQYF. Variable domain in full (rest from reference TRBV7-9 and TRBJ2-7): DTGVSQNPRHKITKRGQNVTFRCDPISEHNRLYWYRQTLGQGPEFLTYFQNEAQLEKSRLLSDRFSAERPKGSFSTLEIQRTEQGDSAMYLCASRPPGLPYEQYFGPGTRLTVT.

The J gene is TRBJ2-1, the V gene TRBV4-1; the D gene is possibly TRBD1 (6 bases). CDR1 and CDR2 from the germline V gene are MGHRA and YSYEKL. This CDR3 has 11 amino acids. Trimming removed 9 bases from V and 8 bases from J, with 11 bases in between. The CDR3 nucleotides read TGCGCCAGTTCAGGGGCTTATGAGCAGTTCTTC. Protein: CASSGAYEQFF.

This sequence joins TRBV15 and TRBJ2-5, with D uncertain. This CDR3 is built from 13 residues. With 0 bases removed from V and 1 base from J, the gap between germline ends came to 3 bases. Germline V gene lookup returns CDR1 LNHNV and CDR2 YYDKDF (reference sequence). CDR3 DNA sequence: TGTGCCACCAGCAGAGACCGCCAAGAGACCCAGTACTTC. This encodes CATSRDRQETQYF.

Of note for this clone: Other DNA sequences in this specimen translate into the identical CDR3. The J gene is TRBJ1-6, the V gene TRBV13, with TRBD1 matching 11 bases. The CDR3 totals 15 residues. Germline V lookup: CDR1 PRHDT, CDR2 FYEKMQ (reference sequence). V lost 4 bases and J lost 14; bases outside the gene matches: 10. The CDR3 DNA reads TGTGCCAGCAGCTCGCCGGGACAGGGGGTGGAGGCCCTCCACTTT. This translates into CASSSPGQGVEALHF.

The CDR3: CASSFETGGYEQYF. DNA for the CDR3: TGTGCCAGCAGCTTTGAGACAGGGGGCTACGAGCAGTACTTC. V and J are TRBV27 and TRBJ2-7; the match to TRBD1 covers 9 bases. Germline assignment: CDR1 MNHEY and CDR2 SMNVEV (reference sequence). J gave up 3 bases and V 6 bases, and 6 bases lay outside the gene matches. The CDR3 is 14 amino acids.

The V call is TRBV2, the J call TRBJ2-3, with 8 nucleotides matching TRBD1. Trimming cost V 1 base and J 3 bases; bases outside gene matches: 9. The CDR3 is 17 amino acids. From germline, CDR1 is SNHLY and CDR2 FYNNEI. CDR3 sequence reads: CASSEGAQGAWTDTQYF. The CDR3 DNA is TGTGCCAGCAGTGAAGGGGCTCAGGGGGCCTGGACAGATACGCAGTATTTT.